Included here is one TCR beta chain sequence, with context. Participant age was roughly 18 to 90 years, and participants resided in roughly 25 US areas. Categorization into cohorts depended on clinical history that participants reported. Cohort 3 recovery required two negative PCRs, clearance, or symptom resolution. The data derive from a study of blood T cell repertoires in COVID-19. Original analysis: From reference gene primer amplification, estimates of nucleated cell counts were derived. The repertoire was sequenced with immunoSEQ multiplex PCR; TCRdb's copy has only in-frame clones and lacks some. V and J calls and clone size are copied from that table; D and trimming were computed from the DNA. The sample carries approximately 180,000 clones, approximately 82% recorded once. The sequencing input was PBMCs or T cells enriched from blood (not recorded which). The receptor's source is a man aged 50 or older who had recovered from COVID-19.

CDR3 sequence reads: CASDRTGGASEAFF. For the CDR3, the DNA is TGTGCCAGTGATAGGACAGGGGGAGCATCTGAAGCTTTCTTT. V is TRBV2 and J is TRBJ1-1; TRBD1 agrees at 10 bases. Germline CDR1 is SNHLY and CDR2 is FYNNEI. Unmatched junction bases numbered 10, after V lost 9 bases and J lost 6 bases. The CDR3 has 14 residues.